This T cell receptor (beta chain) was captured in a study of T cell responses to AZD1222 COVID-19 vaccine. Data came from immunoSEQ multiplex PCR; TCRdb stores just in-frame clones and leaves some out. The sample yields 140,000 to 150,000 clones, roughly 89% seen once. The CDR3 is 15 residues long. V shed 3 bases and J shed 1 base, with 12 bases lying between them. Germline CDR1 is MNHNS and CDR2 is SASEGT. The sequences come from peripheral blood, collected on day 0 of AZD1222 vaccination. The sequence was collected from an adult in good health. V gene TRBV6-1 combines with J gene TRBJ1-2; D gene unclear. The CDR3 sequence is CASSDEDGRNYGYTF. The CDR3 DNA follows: TGTGCCAGCAGTGATGAGGACGGTCGTAACTATGGCTACACCTTC.